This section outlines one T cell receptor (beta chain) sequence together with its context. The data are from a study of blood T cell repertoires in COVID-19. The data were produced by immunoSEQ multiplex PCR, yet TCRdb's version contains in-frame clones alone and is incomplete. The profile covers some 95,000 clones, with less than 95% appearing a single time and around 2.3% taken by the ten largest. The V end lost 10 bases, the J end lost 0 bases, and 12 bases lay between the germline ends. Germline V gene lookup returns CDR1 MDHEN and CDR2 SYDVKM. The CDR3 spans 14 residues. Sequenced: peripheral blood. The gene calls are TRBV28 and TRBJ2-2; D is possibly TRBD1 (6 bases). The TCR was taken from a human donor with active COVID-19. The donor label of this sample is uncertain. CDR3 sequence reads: CAIADSPNTGELFF. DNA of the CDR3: TGTGCCATCGCGGACAGCCCGAACACCGGGGAGCTGTTTTTT.